These 10 T cell receptor beta chains were all obtained from the same sample, sequenced in a study of beta chain features in type 1 diabetes. The investigators reverse transcribed all of the isolated RNA, so they sequenced expressed TCRB transcripts. Some clones are missing from TCRdb's copy, which holds only in-frame ones; the method was immunoSEQ multiplex PCR. There are about 320,000 clones in the sample; about 15% occur only once, and more than 6.5% lies in the top ten. The specimen was central memory CD4+ T cells from blood. These receptors were taken from a man aged 25 to 40 in good health.

The V call is TRBV19, the J call TRBJ2-7; D perhaps matches TRBD2 (5 bases). Germline CDR1 reads LNHDA; CDR2 reads SQIVND (reference sequence). The CDR3 totals 10 residues. CDR3 sequence (DNA): TGTGATGGACTGGGCTACGAGCAGTACGTC. This encodes CDGLGYEQYV.

The table lists this clone with a few counts. The chain recombines TRBV5-4 with TRBJ2-1; the D gene is possibly TRBD1 (6 bases). CDR3 length: 14 amino acids. V lost 7 bases to trimming and J lost 3 bases, with 14 bases between them. Germline loops: CDR1 SGHNT, CDR2 YYREEE (reference sequence). Here the CDR3 reads CASQPADSYNEQFF. The CDR3 DNA sequence: TGTGCCAGCCAACCCGCGGACAGCTACAATGAGCAGTTCTTC.

The chain combines TRBV6-1 with TRBJ2-1; 11 bases line up with TRBD2. The CDR3 is 15 amino acids. CDR1 is MNHNS and CDR2 is SASEGT in the germline V gene. The V and J ends lost 10 bases and 6 bases, in that order; junction bases with no gene match: 11. The CDR3 here is CAIYFGTSGFNEQFF. Written as DNA, the CDR3 is TGTGCCATCTACTTCGGGACTAGCGGCTTCAATGAGCAGTTCTTC.

A remark on this clone: A much larger clone is a single base away; this may be a read error. The sample contains more than one DNA sequence encoding this CDR3. The chain joins TRBV7-2 to TRBJ2-3; D possibly matches TRBD1 or TRBD2 (5 bases each). CDR1 and CDR2 (germline): SGHTA, FQGNSA. V shed 3 bases and J shed 1 base, with 5 bases lying between them. The CDR3 extends over 13 amino acids. CDR3 protein: CASSLGGTDTQYF. The DNA of the CDR3 is TGTGCCAGCAGCTTGGGGGGCACAGATACGCAGTATTTT. Full variable domain (remainder filled in from reference TRBV7-2 and TRBJ2-3): GAGVSQSPSNKVTEKGKDVELRCDPISGHTALYWYRQSLGQGLEFLIYFQGNSAPDKSGLPSDRFSAERTGGSVSTLTIQRTQQEDSAVYLCASSLGGTDTQYFGPGTRLTVL.

The chain employs TRBV7-9 and TRBJ2-1; possible D gene TRBD2, 6 bases. The CDR3 spans 14 residues. Trimming left V 4 bases short and J 10 bases short, with 17 bases between. Germline-derived CDR1 and CDR2 are SEHNR and FQNEAQ (reference sequence). The CDR3 nucleotides read TGTGCCAGCAGCTCGGACTCGATTGCGGGGGAGCAGTTCTTC. As protein: CASSSDSIAGEQFF. Based on the CDR3 plus reference TRBV7-9 and TRBJ2-1, the full variable domain is DTGVSQNPRHKITKRGQNVTFRCDPISEHNRLYWYRQTLGQGPEFLTYFQNEAQLEKSRLLSDRFSAERPKGSFSTLEIQRTEQGDSAMYLCASSSDSIAGEQFFGPGTRLTVL.

This clone has just a few counts. The V gene is TRBV21-1, the J gene TRBJ2-7; no check of the table's D call, TRBD2, against the DNA was made. TRBV21-1 is a recognized pseudogene. The CDR3 consists of 16 residues. CDR3 DNA sequence: TGTGCCAGCAGCAAAGAAACCGGGACTAGCGGATACGAGCAGTACGTC. It is translated as CASSKETGTSGYEQYV.

This rearrangement joins TRBV7-9 to TRBJ2-3, with TRBD1 matching over 7 bases. CDR3 length equals 14 residues. V was pared by 11 bases and J by 0 bases, with 8 bases of the junction left unmatched. Germline CDR1 and CDR2: SEHNR and FQNEAQ (reference sequence). Here the CDR3 reads CAGKQGTSTDTQYF. CDR3 nucleotide sequence: TGTGCCGGCAAACAGGGGACCAGCACAGATACGCAGTATTTT. Filled out from reference TRBV7-9 and TRBJ2-3, the complete variable domain reads DTGVSQNPRHKITKRGQNVTFRCDPISEHNRLYWYRQTLGQGPEFLTYFQNEAQLEKSRLLSDRFSAERPKGSFSTLEIQRTEQGDSAMYLCAGKQGTSTDTQYFGPGTRLTVL.

This clone was counted only a few times. This chain uses TRBV7-9 with TRBJ2-5, with TRBD2 as a possible D gene (6 bases). V lost 1 base, J lost 1 base, and 10 bases lay in between. Looked up from germline, CDR1 is SEHNR and CDR2 is FQNEAQ (reference sequence). This CDR3 is 15 amino acids long. The CDR3 nucleotides are TGTGCCAGCAGCTTAGACGCGGGATTCCAAGAGACCCAGTACTTC. It encodes CASSLDAGFQETQYF.

The chain joins TRBV7-2 to TRBJ1-2; 8 positions match TRBD1. Germline lookup yields CDR1 SGHTA and CDR2 FQGNSA. Trimming took 1 base from V and 7 from J; bases not matched to a gene: 5. The CDR3 totals 14 residues. The chain's CDR3 is CASSLDTTGGGYTF. CDR3 nucleotides: TGTGCCAGCAGCTTAGATACTACAGGGGGTGGCTACACCTTC.

The V gene is TRBV7-7, the J gene TRBJ1-3, with D perhaps TRBD1 (5 bases). The length of the CDR3 is 16 residues. Germline V gene sequence: CDR1 SSHAT, CDR2 FNYEAQ (reference sequence). V gave up 5 bases and J gave up 3 bases, with 17 bases separating them. As DNA, the CDR3 is TGTGCCAGCAGCCCGGTAGGGCAGGGCTTTGGAAACACCATATATTTT. Its translation: CASSPVGQGFGNTIYF.